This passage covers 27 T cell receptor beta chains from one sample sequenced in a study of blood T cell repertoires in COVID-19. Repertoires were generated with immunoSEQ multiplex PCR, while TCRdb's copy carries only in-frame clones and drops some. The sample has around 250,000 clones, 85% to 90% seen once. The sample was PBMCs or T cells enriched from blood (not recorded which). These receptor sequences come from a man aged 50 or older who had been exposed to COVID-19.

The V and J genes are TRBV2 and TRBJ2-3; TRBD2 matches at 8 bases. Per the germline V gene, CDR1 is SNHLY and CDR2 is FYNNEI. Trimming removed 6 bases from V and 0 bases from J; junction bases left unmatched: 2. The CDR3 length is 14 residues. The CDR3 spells CASRSSGSTDTQYF. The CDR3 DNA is TGTGCCAGCAGATCTAGCGGGAGCACAGATACGCAGTATTTT.

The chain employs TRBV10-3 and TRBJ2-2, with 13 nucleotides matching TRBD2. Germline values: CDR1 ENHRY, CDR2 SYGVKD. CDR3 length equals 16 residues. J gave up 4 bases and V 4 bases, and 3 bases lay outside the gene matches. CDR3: CAISAGLAGATGELFF. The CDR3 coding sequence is TGTGCCATCAGTGCTGGACTAGCGGGAGCCACCGGGGAGCTGTTTTTT.

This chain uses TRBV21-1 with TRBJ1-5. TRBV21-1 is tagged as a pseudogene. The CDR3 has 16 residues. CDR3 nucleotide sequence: TGTGCCAGCAGCAAAGGGGGAGGGGTGGACTGTCAGCCCCAGCATTTT. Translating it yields CASSKGGGVDCQPQHF.

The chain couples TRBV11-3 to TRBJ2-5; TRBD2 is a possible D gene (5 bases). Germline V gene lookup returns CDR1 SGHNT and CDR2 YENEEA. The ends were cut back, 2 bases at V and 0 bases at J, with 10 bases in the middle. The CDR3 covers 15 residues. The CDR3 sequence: CASSLWRGNQETQYF. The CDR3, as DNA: TGTGCCAGCAGCTTATGGAGAGGGAACCAAGAGACCCAGTACTTC.

CDR3 residues: CVAGVGERGYTF. CDR3 nucleotides: TGTGTGGCGGGGGTTGGTGAGCGCGGCTACACCTTC. The chain recombines TRBV10-3 with TRBJ1-2; D possibly corresponds to TRBD1 (5 bases). The V gene's germline CDR1 is ENHRY and CDR2 SYGVKD. The CDR3 loop spans 12 amino acids.

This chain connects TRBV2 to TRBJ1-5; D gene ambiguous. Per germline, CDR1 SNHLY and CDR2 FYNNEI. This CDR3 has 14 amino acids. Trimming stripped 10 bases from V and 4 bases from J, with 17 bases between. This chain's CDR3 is CATQEERRNQPQHF. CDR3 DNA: TGTGCCACGCAAGAGGAGAGAAGAAATCAGCCCCAGCATTTT.

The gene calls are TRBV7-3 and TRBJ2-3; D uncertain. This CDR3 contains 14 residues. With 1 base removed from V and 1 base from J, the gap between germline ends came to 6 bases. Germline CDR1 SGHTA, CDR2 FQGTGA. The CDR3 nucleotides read TGTGCCAGCAGCTTAAACTCTGGCACAGATACGCAGTATTTT. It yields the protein CASSLNSGTDTQYF.

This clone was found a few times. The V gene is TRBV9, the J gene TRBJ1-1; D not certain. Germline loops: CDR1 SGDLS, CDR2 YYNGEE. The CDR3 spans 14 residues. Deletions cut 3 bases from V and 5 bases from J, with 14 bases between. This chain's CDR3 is CASSALREITEAFF. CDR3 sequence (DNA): TGTGCCAGCAGCGCCCTCCGGGAGATTACTGAAGCTTTCTTT.

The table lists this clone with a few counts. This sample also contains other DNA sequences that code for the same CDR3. CDR3 region: CASSLDNSYQPQHF. The CDR3 DNA follows: TGTGCCAGCAGCTTAGATAACAGTTATCAGCCCCAGCATTTT. The chain is built from TRBV7-9 and TRBJ1-5; D is unresolved. V lost 1 base, J lost 5 bases, and 9 bases lay in between. CDR1 SEHNR and CDR2 FQNEAQ come from the germline V gene (reference sequence). The CDR3 is 14 amino acids. The whole variable domain, filled in from reference TRBV7-9 and TRBJ1-5, reads DTGVSQNPRHKITKRGQNVTFRCDPISEHNRLYWYRQTLGQGPEFLTYFQNEAQLEKSRLLSDRFSAERPKGSFSTLEIQRTEQGDSAMYLCASSLDNSYQPQHFGDGTRLSIL.

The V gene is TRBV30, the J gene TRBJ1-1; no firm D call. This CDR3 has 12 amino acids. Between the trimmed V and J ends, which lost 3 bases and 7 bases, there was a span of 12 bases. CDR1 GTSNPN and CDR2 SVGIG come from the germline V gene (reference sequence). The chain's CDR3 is CAWRKRAGEAFF. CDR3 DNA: TGTGCCTGGAGAAAGAGAGCCGGTGAAGCTTTCTTT.

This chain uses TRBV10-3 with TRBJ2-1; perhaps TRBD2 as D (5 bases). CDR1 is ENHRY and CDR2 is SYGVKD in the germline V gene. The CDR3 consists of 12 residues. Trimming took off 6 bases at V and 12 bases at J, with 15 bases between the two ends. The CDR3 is CAIRGSDFGQFF. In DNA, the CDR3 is TGTGCCATCAGAGGGAGCGATTTCGGGCAGTTCTTC.

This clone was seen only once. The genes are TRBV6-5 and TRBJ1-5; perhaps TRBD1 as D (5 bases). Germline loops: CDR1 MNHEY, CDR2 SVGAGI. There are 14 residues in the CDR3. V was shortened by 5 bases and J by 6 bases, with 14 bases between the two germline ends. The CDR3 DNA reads TGTGCCAGCAGTCCTAGGGGTGACCCTCAGCCCCAGCATTTT. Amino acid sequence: CASSPRGDPQPQHF.

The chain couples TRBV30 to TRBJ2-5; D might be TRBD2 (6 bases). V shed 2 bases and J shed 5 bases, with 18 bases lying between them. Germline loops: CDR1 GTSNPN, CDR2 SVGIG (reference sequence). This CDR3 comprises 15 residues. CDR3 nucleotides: TGTGCCTGGAGTCCCCTGACTAGTATCGCTGAGACCCAGTACTTC. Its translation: CAWSPLTSIAETQYF.

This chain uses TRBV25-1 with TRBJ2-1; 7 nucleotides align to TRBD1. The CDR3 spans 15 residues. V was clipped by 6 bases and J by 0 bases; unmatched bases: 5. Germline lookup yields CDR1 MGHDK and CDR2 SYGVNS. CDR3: CASSPDRSSYNEQFF. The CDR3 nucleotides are TGTGCCAGCAGCCCGGACAGGAGCTCCTACAATGAGCAGTTCTTC.

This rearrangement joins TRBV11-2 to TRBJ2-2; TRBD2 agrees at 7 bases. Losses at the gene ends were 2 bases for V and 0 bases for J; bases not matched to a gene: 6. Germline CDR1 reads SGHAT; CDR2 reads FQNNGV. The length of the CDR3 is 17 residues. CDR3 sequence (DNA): TGTGCCAGCAGCTTAAACATCCTAGCGGCGAACACCGGGGAGCTGTTTTTT. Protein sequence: CASSLNILAANTGELFF.

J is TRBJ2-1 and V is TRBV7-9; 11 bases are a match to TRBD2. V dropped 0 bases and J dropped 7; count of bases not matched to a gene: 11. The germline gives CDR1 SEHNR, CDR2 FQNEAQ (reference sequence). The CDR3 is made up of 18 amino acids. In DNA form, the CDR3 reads TGTGCCAGCAGCTTAGCGTTTGATAGCGGGGGGGAGATGAATGAGCAGTTCTTC. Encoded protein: CASSLAFDSGGEMNEQFF. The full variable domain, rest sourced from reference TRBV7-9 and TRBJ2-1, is DTGVSQNPRHKITKRGQNVTFRCDPISEHNRLYWYRQTLGQGPEFLTYFQNEAQLEKSRLLSDRFSAERPKGSFSTLEIQRTEQGDSAMYLCASSLAFDSGGEMNEQFFGPGTRLTVL.

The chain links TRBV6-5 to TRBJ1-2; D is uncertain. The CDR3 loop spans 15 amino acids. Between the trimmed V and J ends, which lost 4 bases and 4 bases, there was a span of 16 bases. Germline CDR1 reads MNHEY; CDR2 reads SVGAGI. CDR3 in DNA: TGTGCCAGCAGTTCCCACGCCACAGTATCCTATGGCTACACCTTC. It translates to CASSSHATVSYGYTF.

Here the CDR3 reads CASSLSGAGELFF. CDR3 sequence (DNA): TGTGCCAGCAGTTTGTCAGGGGCCGGGGAGCTGTTTTTT. The chain uses TRBV27 and TRBJ2-2, with D possibly TRBD1 on 6 matching bases. V dropped 3 bases and J dropped 6 bases, with 8 bases sitting between them. The CDR3 contains 13 residues. Per the germline V gene, CDR1 is MNHEY and CDR2 is SMNVEV (reference sequence).

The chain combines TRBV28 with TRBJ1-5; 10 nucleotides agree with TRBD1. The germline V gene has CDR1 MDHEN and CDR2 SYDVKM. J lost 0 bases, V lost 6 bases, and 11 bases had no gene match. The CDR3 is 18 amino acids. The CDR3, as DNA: TGTGCCAGCAGCGGGAGGGACAGGGGCTCCTATAGCAATCAGCCCCAGCATTTT. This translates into CASSGRDRGSYSNQPQHF. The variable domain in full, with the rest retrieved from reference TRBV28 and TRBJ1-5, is DVKVTQSSRYLVKRTGEKVFLECVQDMDHENMFWYRQDPGLGLRLIYFSYDVKMKEKGDIPEGYSVSREKKERFSLILESASTNQTSMYLCASSGRDRGSYSNQPQHFGDGTRLSIL.

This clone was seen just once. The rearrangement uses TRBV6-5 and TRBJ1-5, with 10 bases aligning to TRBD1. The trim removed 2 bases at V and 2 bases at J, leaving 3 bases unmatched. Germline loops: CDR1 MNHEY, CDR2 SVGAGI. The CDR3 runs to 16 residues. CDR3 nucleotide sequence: TGTGCCAGCAGTTACGCAGGGACAGGGGGCAATCAGCCCCAGCATTTT. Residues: CASSYAGTGGNQPQHF.

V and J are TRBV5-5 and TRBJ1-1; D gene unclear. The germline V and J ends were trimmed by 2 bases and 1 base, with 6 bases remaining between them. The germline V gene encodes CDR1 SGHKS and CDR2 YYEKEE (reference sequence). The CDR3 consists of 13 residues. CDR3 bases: TGTGCCAGCAGCTTTTTACAGAACACTGAAGCTTTCTTT. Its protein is CASSFLQNTEAFF. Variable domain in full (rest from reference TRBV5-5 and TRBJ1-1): DAGVTQSPTHLIKTRGQQVTLRCSPISGHKSVSWYQQVLGQGPQFIFQYYEKEERGRGNFPDRFSARQFPNYSSELNVNALLLGDSALYLCASSFLQNTEAFFGQGTRLTVV.

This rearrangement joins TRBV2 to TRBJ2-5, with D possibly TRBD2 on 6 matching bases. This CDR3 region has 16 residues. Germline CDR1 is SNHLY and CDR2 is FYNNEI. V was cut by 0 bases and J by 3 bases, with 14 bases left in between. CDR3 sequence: CASSEAIGSPEETQYF. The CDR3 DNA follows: TGTGCCAGCAGTGAAGCGATCGGGAGCCCTGAAGAGACCCAGTACTTC.

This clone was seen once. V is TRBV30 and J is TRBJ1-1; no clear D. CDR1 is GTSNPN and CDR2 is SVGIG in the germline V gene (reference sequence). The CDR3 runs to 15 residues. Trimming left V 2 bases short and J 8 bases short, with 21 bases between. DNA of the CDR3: TGTGCCTGGAGTCCCCACGCGCTTGTGAATCGGGAAGCTTTCTTT. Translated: CAWSPHALVNREAFF.

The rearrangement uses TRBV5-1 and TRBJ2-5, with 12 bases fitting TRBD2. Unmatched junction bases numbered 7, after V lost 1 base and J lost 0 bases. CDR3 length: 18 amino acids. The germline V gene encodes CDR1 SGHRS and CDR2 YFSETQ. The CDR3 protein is CASSLLLAGGQYQETQYF. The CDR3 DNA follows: TGCGCCAGCAGCTTGTTACTAGCGGGGGGACAGTACCAAGAGACCCAGTACTTC.

CDR3 sequence: CASTRQVGTEAFF. CDR3 sequence (DNA): TGTGCCAGCACGCGACAGGTCGGAACTGAAGCTTTCTTT. The chain employs TRBV6-5 and TRBJ1-1; D is perhaps TRBD1 (6 bases). The CDR3 contains 13 residues. Trimming shortened V by 7 bases and J by 5 bases, and 14 bases separated the two germline ends. CDR1 is MNHEY and CDR2 is SVGAGI in the germline V gene.

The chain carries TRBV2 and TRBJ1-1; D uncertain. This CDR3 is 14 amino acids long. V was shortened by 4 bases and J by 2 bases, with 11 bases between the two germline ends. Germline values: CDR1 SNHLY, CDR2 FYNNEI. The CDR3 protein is CASSVTLINTEAFF. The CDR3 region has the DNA TGTGCCAGCAGTGTAACTCTAATCAACACTGAAGCTTTCTTT.

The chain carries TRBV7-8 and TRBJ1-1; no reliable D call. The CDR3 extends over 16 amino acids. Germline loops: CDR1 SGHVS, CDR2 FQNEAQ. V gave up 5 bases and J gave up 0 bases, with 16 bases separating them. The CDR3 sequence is CASSPRISSMNTEAFF. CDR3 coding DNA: TGTGCCAGCAGCCCGCGGATAAGTTCAATGAACACTGAAGCTTTCTTT.